Following are 31 T cell receptor beta chains from one sample sequenced in a study of blood T cell repertoires in COVID-19. Using immunoSEQ multiplex PCR, the repertoire was profiled, and TCRdb retains in-frame clones only, with some absent. The table includes around 57,000 clones, roughly 84% detected once. The specimen sequenced was peripheral blood. These receptors came from a woman in her 70s with acute or convalescent COVID-19.

Comments on this clone: At the DNA level, this CDR3 is encoded by other sequences in the same sample as well. The DNA of the CDR3 is TGTGCCAGCAGCCCGGACAGGGGAGGTTATGGCTACACCTTC. It yields the protein CASSPDRGGYGYTF. V gene TRBV6-5 combines with J gene TRBJ1-2; 9 bases fit TRBD1. There are 14 residues in the CDR3. The V segment lost 6 bases and the J segment 5 bases; nucleotides outside the gene matches: 7. CDR1 and CDR2 (germline): MNHEY, SVGAGI.

This chain uses TRBV2 with TRBJ2-5; possibly TRBD1 for D (7 bases). The CDR3 spans 17 residues. Germline CDR1 SNHLY, CDR2 FYNNEI. V lost 6 bases and J 1 base, leaving 21 bases between the germline ends. CDR3: CASSPGYPRDSQETQYF. The CDR3 DNA sequence: TGTGCCAGCAGCCCGGGGTACCCGCGGGACAGCCAAGAGACCCAGTACTTC.

The genes are TRBV6-6 and TRBJ1-3; D remains ambiguous. The germline V and J ends were trimmed by 10 bases and 2 bases, with 9 bases remaining between them. The CDR3 is 12 amino acids. Germline CDR1 and CDR2: MNHNY and SVGAGI (reference sequence). CDR3 sequence: CATWRAGNTIYF. CDR3 nucleotides: TGTGCCACCTGGCGGGCTGGAAACACCATATATTTT.

The chain combines TRBV12-5 with TRBJ1-5; D not certain. CDR3 length: 11 residues. Germline V gene lookup returns CDR1 LGHNT and CDR2 FRNRAP. Trimming shortened V by 3 bases and J by 7 bases, and 4 bases separated the two germline ends. CDR3 loop: CASGLEQPQHF. In nucleotides, the CDR3 is TGTGCTAGTGGTTTAGAGCAGCCCCAGCATTTT.

This clone was observed a handful of times. The V call is TRBV7-8, the J call TRBJ2-2; 7 positions agree with TRBD2. V was clipped by 5 bases and J by 2 bases; unmatched bases: 23. The CDR3 runs 21 residues. Germline CDR1 and CDR2: SGHVS and FQNEAQ. CDR3 residues: CASSRRAGVRESTDNTGELFF. The CDR3 coding sequence is TGTGCCAGCAGCCGCCGGGCGGGGGTCCGAGAGAGCACGGACAACACCGGGGAGCTGTTTTTT.

The chain couples TRBV23-1 to TRBJ1-4; D call uncertain. TRBV23-1 has ORF status, its function being uncertain. The V end was cut by 9 bases, the J end by 8 bases, with 10 bases between. The CDR3 runs to 11 residues. The CDR3 bases are TGCGCCAGGAGGTTTTGGGAAAAACTGTTTTTT. This gives the protein CARRFWEKLFF.

This clone was seen only once. The rearrangement joins TRBV6-5 to TRBJ1-6; D not certain. Germline CDR1 reads MNHEY; CDR2 reads SVGAGI. Trimming stripped 6 bases from V and 13 bases from J, with 22 bases between. CDR3 length: 15 residues. The CDR3 DNA sequence: TGTGCCAGCAGCCCCAGCGGGTCCAGAGGCGGTCCCCTCCACTTT. It translates to CASSPSGSRGGPLHF.

This clone has just a few counts. J is TRBJ2-5 and V is TRBV4-3; 11 bases agree with TRBD2. The CDR3 has 16 amino acids. Unmatched junction bases numbered 7, after V lost 2 bases and J lost 5 bases. The germline gives CDR1 LGHNA, CDR2 YSLEER. The DNA of the CDR3 is TGCGCCAGCAGCCAATCTCTAGCGGGGGGAGGGGAGACCCAGTACTTC. Amino acid sequence: CASSQSLAGGGETQYF.

This clone was picked up one time. The CDR3 is CASSTSPADSPLHF. The CDR3 DNA follows: TGTGCCAGCAGCACCTCCCCGGCGGATTCACCCCTCCACTTT. This rearrangement joins TRBV11-2 to TRBJ1-6, with no clear D. V shed 5 bases and J shed 8 bases, with 13 bases lying between them. The germline gives CDR1 SGHAT, CDR2 FQNNGV. CDR3 size: 14 residues.

This chain uses TRBV30 with TRBJ1-4; a possible D gene is TRBD1 (6 bases). Trimming shortened V by 3 bases and J by 5 bases, and 10 bases separated the two germline ends. Germline V gene lookup returns CDR1 GTSNPN and CDR2 SVGIG (reference sequence). This CDR3 spans 13 amino acids. In nucleotides, the CDR3 is TGTGCCTGGAGCATAGGGACAAATGAAAAACTGTTTTTT. It encodes CAWSIGTNEKLFF.

V usage is TRBV3-1 (or the pseudogene TRBV3-2) and J usage is TRBJ1-6, with 9 positions matching TRBD1. The V gene end was trimmed by 7 bases and the J gene end by 7 bases; junction bases not matched to a gene: 8. Germline CDR1 is LGHDT and CDR2 is YNNKEL (reference sequence). This CDR3 contains 15 residues. The chain's CDR3 is CASKWGGQGNSPLHF. CDR3 nucleotide sequence: TGTGCCAGCAAATGGGGGGGACAGGGAAATTCACCCCTCCACTTT.

The gene calls are TRBV30 and TRBJ1-1, with D unresolved. This CDR3 contains 11 residues. V shed 3 bases and J shed 1 base, with 3 bases lying between them. Germline V gene lookup returns CDR1 GTSNPN and CDR2 SVGIG (reference sequence). DNA for the CDR3: TGTGCCTGGAGGGCGAACACTGAAGCTTTCTTT. Its protein is CAWRANTEAFF. Full variable domain (outside the CDR3, taken from reference TRBV30 and TRBJ1-1): SQTIHQWPATLVQPVGSPLSLECTVEGTSNPNLYWYRQAAGRGLQLLFYSVGIGQISSEVPQNLSASRPQDRQFILSSKKLLLSDSGFYLCAWRANTEAFFGQGTRLTVV.

The V gene is TRBV29-1, the J gene TRBJ2-2, with D perhaps matching TRBD1 (6 bases). The germline CDR1 and CDR2 sequences are SQVTM and ANQGSEA. Trimming took off 6 bases at V and 5 bases at J, with 10 bases between the two ends. The CDR3 spans 12 residues. CDR3 amino acids: CSVVTGTGELFF. The CDR3 DNA reads as TGCAGCGTAGTGACAGGAACCGGGGAGCTGTTTTTT.

The rearrangement uses TRBV7-9 and TRBJ1-3; D remains ambiguous. Germline CDR1 SEHNR, CDR2 FQNEAQ (reference sequence). This CDR3 region has 15 residues. Trimming left V 1 base short and J 3 bases short, with 10 bases between. This CDR3 is CASSLDNGYGNTIYF. In nucleotides, the CDR3 is TGTGCCAGCAGCTTAGATAACGGTTATGGAAACACCATATATTTT. The whole variable domain, filled in from reference TRBV7-9 and TRBJ1-3, reads DTGVSQNPRHKITKRGQNVTFRCDPISEHNRLYWYRQTLGQGPEFLTYFQNEAQLEKSRLLSDRFSAERPKGSFSTLEIQRTEQGDSAMYLCASSLDNGYGNTIYFGEGSWLTVV.

A few counts support this clone. The V and J genes are TRBV27 and TRBJ2-1; possibly TRBD1 for D (6 bases). Germline CDR1 and CDR2: MNHEY and SMNVEV (reference sequence). This CDR3 spans 13 amino acids. With 2 bases removed from V and 7 bases from J, the gap between germline ends came to 9 bases. CDR3 sequence reads: CASSLRGRNEQFF. CDR3 coding DNA: TGTGCCAGCAGTTTAAGGGGGAGAAATGAGCAGTTCTTC.

Note on this clone: One junction end does not reproduce the germline sequence, and a read error may be involved. The V gene is TRBV18, the J gene TRBJ2-1; the match to TRBD2 covers 14 bases. Germline-derived CDR1 and CDR2 are KGHSH and LQKENI. This CDR3 has 16 residues. CDR3 residues: CVSSLGLAGGGNEQFF. The CDR3 DNA reads TGTGTCAGCTCACTCGGACTAGCGGGGGGTGGCAATGAGCAGTTCTTC. Complete variable domain (other parts from reference TRBV18 and TRBJ2-1): NAGVMQNPRHLVRRRGQEARLRCSPMKGHSHVYWYRQLPEEGLKFMVYLQKENIIDESGMPKERFSAEFPKEGPSILRIQQVVRGDSAAYFCVSSLGLAGGGNEQFFGPGTRLTVL.

V usage is TRBV18 and J usage is TRBJ2-1, with D unclear. The CDR3 is 15 residues long. The V end was cut by 3 bases, the J end by 0 bases, with 9 bases between. Germline CDR1 KGHSH, CDR2 LQKENI. CDR3 amino acids: CASSPLPSSYNEQFF. CDR3 sequence (DNA): TGTGCCAGCTCACCCTTGCCGAGCTCCTACAATGAGCAGTTCTTC.

The chain joins TRBV6-5 to TRBJ2-1, with D possibly being TRBD1 (6 bases). This CDR3 is 16 amino acids long. Trimming stripped 0 bases from V and 2 bases from J, with 11 bases between. Germline assignment: CDR1 MNHEY and CDR2 SVGAGI. The DNA for the CDR3 is TGTGCCAGCAGTTACTCCCCAGGGGACACCTACAATGAGCAGTTCTTC. Translation: CASSYSPGDTYNEQFF.

The chain couples TRBV19 to TRBJ2-2; D gene unclear. Germline assignment: CDR1 LNHDA and CDR2 SQIVND (reference sequence). The V and J ends lost 4 bases and 3 bases respectively, with 6 bases between them. The length of the CDR3 is 13 residues. CDR3 coding DNA: TGTGCCAGTAGTAATACTTACACCGGGGAGCTGTTTTTT. Translated: CASSNTYTGELFF.

V gene TRBV6-2 or TRBV6-3 combines with J gene TRBJ1-6; D unresolved. V lost 2 bases and J 7 bases, leaving 18 bases between the germline ends. The CDR3 runs 17 residues. From germline, CDR1 is MNHEY and CDR2 SVGEGT. CDR3 nucleotide sequence: TGTGCCAGCAGTTACGTCGGGAAGGACTTGAGGAATTCACCCCTCCACTTT. This translates into CASSYVGKDLRNSPLHF.

This sequence joins TRBV30 and TRBJ1-1; no definite D call. The CDR3 has 11 residues. From germline, CDR1 is GTSNPN and CDR2 SVGIG (reference sequence). Trimming cost V 3 bases and J 5 bases, with 7 bases left between them. The CDR3 sequence: CAWSRLTEAFF. The CDR3 DNA follows: TGTGCCTGGAGCCGACTGACTGAAGCTTTCTTT.

The CDR3 here is CASLKTGADEKLFF. CDR3 DNA sequence: TGTGCCAGCTTAAAGACAGGGGCAGATGAAAAACTGTTTTTT. The chain is built from TRBV28 and TRBJ1-4; 8 bases are a match to TRBD1. The germline V gene has CDR1 MDHEN and CDR2 SYDVKM. This CDR3 is built from 14 residues. V was pared by 8 bases and J by 6 bases, with 8 bases of the junction left unmatched.

This clone was seen a handful of times. The J gene is TRBJ1-6, the V gene TRBV7-3; D gene ambiguous. The CDR3 extends over 15 amino acids. The germline V and J ends were trimmed by 1 base and 6 bases, with 10 bases remaining between them. Germline lookup yields CDR1 SGHTA and CDR2 FQGTGA. This chain's CDR3 is CASSLRAGSNSPLHF. CDR3 nucleotides: TGTGCCAGCAGCTTAAGGGCTGGCTCTAATTCACCCCTCCACTTT.

J is TRBJ1-6 and V is TRBV2; D ambiguous. Trimming took 5 bases from V and 8 from J, leaving 16 bases between them. From germline, CDR1 is SNHLY and CDR2 FYNNEI. This CDR3 comprises 15 residues. The CDR3 DNA is TGTGCCAGCAGTAAGGCCCCGGGTGGCTATTCACCCCTCCACTTT. Amino acid sequence: CASSKAPGGYSPLHF.

This chain uses TRBV10-1 with TRBJ1-6, with D uncertain. The CDR3 contains 13 residues. V was trimmed by 2 bases and J by 10 bases, leaving 9 bases between them. Germline CDR1 is WNHNN and CDR2 is SYGVQD (reference sequence). The CDR3 sequence is CASSEAMSSPLHF. The CDR3, as DNA: TGCGCCAGCAGTGAGGCGATGAGCTCACCCCTCCACTTT.

The chain employs TRBV30 and TRBJ1-2; 7 bases fit TRBD1. Unmatched junction bases numbered 15, after V lost 8 bases and J lost 0 bases. The CDR3 is made up of 16 amino acids. The V gene's germline CDR1 is GTSNPN and CDR2 SVGIG (reference sequence). Written as DNA, the CDR3 is TGTGCCGGCCAGGGGCTCGGGACAGAATCTAACTATGGCTACACCTTC. It is translated as CAGQGLGTESNYGYTF. The full variable domain, with the rest looked up from reference TRBV30 and TRBJ1-2, is SQTIHQWPATLVQPVGSPLSLECTVEGTSNPNLYWYRQAAGRGLQLLFYSVGIGQISSEVPQNLSASRPQDRQFILSSKKLLLSDSGFYLCAGQGLGTESNYGYTFGSGTRLTVV.

The chain recombines TRBV7-2 with TRBJ1-6; the D gene is possibly TRBD1 (5 bases). Germline V gives CDR1 SGHTA, CDR2 FQGNSA. Deletions cut 1 base from V and 9 bases from J, with 13 bases between. The CDR3 extends over 15 amino acids. This CDR3 is CASSLGAGAGSPLHF. The CDR3 coding sequence is TGTGCCAGCAGCTTAGGTGCTGGGGCCGGTTCACCCCTCCACTTT. Based on the CDR3 plus reference TRBV7-2 and TRBJ1-6, the full variable domain is GAGVSQSPSNKVTEKGKDVELRCDPISGHTALYWYRQSLGQGLEFLIYFQGNSAPDKSGLPSDRFSAERTGGSVSTLTIQRTQQEDSAVYLCASSLGAGAGSPLHFGNGTRLTVT.

V gene TRBV20-1 combines with J gene TRBJ1-2; D is perhaps TRBD1 (6 bases). The CDR3 contains 15 residues. The ends were cut back, 3 bases at V and 3 bases at J, with 17 bases in the middle. Germline CDR1 reads DFQATT; CDR2 reads SNEGSKA (reference sequence). CDR3 in amino acids: CSASYSGDYDYGYTF. The CDR3 DNA reads as TGCAGTGCTAGTTATTCAGGGGATTACGACTATGGCTACACCTTC.

The chain links TRBV2 to TRBJ1-4; D ambiguous. CDR1 and CDR2 from the germline V gene are SNHLY and FYNNEI. This CDR3 has 14 residues. Trimming cost V 4 bases and J 12 bases, with 18 bases left between them. In nucleotides, the CDR3 is TGTGCCAGCAGTGTGAACAAATGGAATGCGGAACTGTTTTTT. Its translation is CASSVNKWNAELFF.

The chain is built from TRBV10-3 and TRBJ2-7; D gene ambiguous. V gave up 7 bases and J gave up 1 base, with 11 bases separating them. The CDR3 loop spans 13 amino acids. Germline V gives CDR1 ENHRY, CDR2 SYGVKD. CDR3 sequence reads: CAITSSESYEQYF. The CDR3 DNA sequence: TGTGCCATCACCTCCTCGGAGTCCTACGAGCAGTACTTC.

The rearrangement links TRBV3-1 (or the pseudogene TRBV3-2) to TRBJ1-4; TRBD1 matches 7 bases. The germline V gene has CDR1 LGHDT and CDR2 YNNKEL (reference sequence). The trim removed 5 bases at V and 2 bases at J, leaving 5 bases unmatched. The length of the CDR3 is 15 residues. DNA for the CDR3: TGTGCCAGCAGCGAGGGGGCGTTTACTAATGAAAAACTGTTTTTT. It encodes CASSEGAFTNEKLFF.